The 16 T cell receptor beta chains reported below all come from one sample, sequenced in a study of T cells after yellow fever vaccination. TCRdb reanalysed the 5' RACE reads using MiXCR and keeps one entry per CDR3 protein. The repertoire consists of hundreds of thousands of distinct CDR3 sequences, with about a sixth occurring once and the leading ten covering roughly a sixth. Sequenced here: PBMCs, sampled about 5 days after the first yellow fever vaccination. The origin of the receptors is a man between 18 and 35 years old who received the YFV17D yellow fever vaccine.

The rearrangement uses TRBV4-1 and TRBJ2-7; D is ambiguous. V lost 1 base, J lost 4 bases, and 8 bases lay in between. This CDR3 contains 13 residues. Germline lookup yields CDR1 MGHRA and CDR2 YSYEKL. The CDR3 here is CASSQVNGYEQYF. The CDR3 nucleotides are TGCGCCAGCAGCCAAGTGAACGGATACGAGCAGTACTTC.

This clonotype appeared many times. The V call is TRBV10-2, the J call TRBJ2-2; D is ambiguous. The CDR3 is 12 residues long. The germline V and J ends were trimmed by 1 base and 6 bases, with 3 bases remaining between them. The V gene's germline CDR1 is WSHSY and CDR2 SAAADI. The CDR3: CASSEWAGELFF. For the CDR3, the DNA is TGCGCCAGCAGTGAGTGGGCCGGGGAGCTGTTTTTT.

This chain connects TRBV7-8 to TRBJ2-3; D might be TRBD2 (6 bases). CDR3 size: 16 residues. Germline loops: CDR1 SGHVS, CDR2 FQNEAQ. Trimming removed 3 bases at V and 6 bases at J, with 19 bases between. CDR3: CASSFLASHPRDTQYF. The DNA of the CDR3 is TGTGCCAGCAGCTTTCTAGCGAGTCATCCCCGGGATACGCAGTATTTT.

This clonotype came up a few times. The V and J genes are TRBV6-6 and TRBJ2-3; D is undetermined. V gave up 2 bases and J gave up 4 bases, with 7 bases separating them. The V gene's germline CDR1 is MNHNY and CDR2 SVGAGI (reference sequence). This CDR3 is built from 13 residues. The CDR3 reads CASSYGSSDTQYF. CDR3 coding DNA: TGTGCCAGCAGTTACGGCAGTTCAGATACGCAGTATTTT.

This clonotype was found once. The chain couples TRBV5-1 to TRBJ2-3, with 10 bases that match TRBD1. V was pared by 4 bases and J by 7 bases, with 6 bases of the junction left unmatched. CDR1 and CDR2 (germline): SGHRS, YFSETQ. The CDR3 is made up of 14 amino acids. CDR3 amino acids: CASSPGQGFHTQYF. The CDR3 coding sequence is TGCGCCAGCAGCCCGGGACAGGGGTTTCATACGCAGTATTTT.

This clonotype has just a few counts. CDR3 region: CASSLPPSRRGETQYF. The CDR3 DNA is TGTGCCAGCAGTCTTCCCCCATCTCGCAGGGGGGAGACCCAGTACTTC. The chain carries TRBV12-3 or TRBV12-4 and TRBJ2-5, with 7 nucleotides matching TRBD1. Trimming removed 5 bases from V and 5 bases from J; junction bases left unmatched: 14. The CDR3 consists of 16 residues.

This chain joins TRBV29-1 and TRBJ1-2; no reliable D call. Between the trimmed V and J ends, which lost 4 bases and 4 bases, there was a span of 7 bases. There are 11 residues in the CDR3. Looked up from germline, CDR1 is SQVTM and CDR2 is ANQGSEA. CDR3 loop: CSVAGIYGYTF. In nucleotides, the CDR3 is TGCAGCGTTGCCGGAATCTATGGCTACACCTTC.

This clonotype turned up a few times. The chain joins TRBV6-2 or TRBV6-3 to TRBJ1-1, with D possibly being TRBD1 (5 bases). The CDR3 consists of 13 residues. CDR1 MNHEY and CDR2 SVGEGT come from the germline V gene. V lost 10 bases and J 0 bases, leaving 12 bases between the germline ends. The CDR3 DNA follows: TGTGCCACCCTGACGGACATGAACACTGAAGCTTTCTTT. It specifies CATLTDMNTEAFF.

J is TRBJ1-6 and V is TRBV14, with a tentative D call TRBD1 (5 bases). The germline V and J ends were trimmed by 1 base and 15 bases, with 13 bases remaining between them. The CDR3 runs to 13 residues. Germline CDR1 and CDR2: SGHDN and FVKESK. The CDR3 is CASSQVSLQDLHF. As DNA, the CDR3 is TGTGCCAGCAGCCAAGTAAGCTTACAGGACCTCCACTTT. Full variable domain (outside the CDR3, taken from reference TRBV14 and TRBJ1-6): EAGVTQFPSHSVIEKGQTVTLRCDPISGHDNLYWYRRVMGKEIKFLLHFVKESKQDESGMPNNRFLAERTGGTYSTLKVQPAELEDSGVYFCASSQVSLQDLHFGNGTRLTVT.

The gene calls are TRBV12-3 or TRBV12-4 and TRBJ2-2; no clear D. The CDR3 is 15 amino acids. Trimming cost V 3 bases and J 1 base, with 9 bases left between them. This chain's CDR3 is CASSFPSLNTGELFF. In nucleotides, the CDR3 is TGTGCCAGCAGTTTTCCGTCTTTGAACACCGGGGAGCTGTTTTTT.

V gene TRBV6-5 combines with J gene TRBJ1-6; TRBD1 is a possible D gene (5 bases). CDR1 is MNHEY and CDR2 is SVGAGI in the germline V gene. There are 13 residues in the CDR3. Trimming cost V 2 bases and J 8 bases, with 7 bases left between them. CDR3 sequence (DNA): TGTGCCAGCAGTTACGGGACGGATTCACCCCTCCACTTT. Amino acid sequence: CASSYGTDSPLHF.

The chain couples TRBV20-1 to TRBJ2-3, with D perhaps matching TRBD2 (5 bases). The CDR3 spans 15 residues. Trimming left V 2 bases short and J 3 bases short, with 15 bases between. Germline V gene lookup returns CDR1 DFQATT and CDR2 SNEGSKA (reference sequence). The CDR3 region has the DNA TGCAGTGCTAGAAGCCCACACCGGGGTACAGATACGCAGTATTTT. It specifies CSARSPHRGTDTQYF.

This clonotype occurred a few times. This chain links TRBV4-3 with TRBJ1-2; D ambiguous. The germline V gene encodes CDR1 LGHNA and CDR2 YSLEER. Between the trimmed V and J ends, which lost 0 bases and 5 bases, there was a span of 10 bases. The length of the CDR3 is 14 residues. As DNA, the CDR3 is TGCGCCAGCAGCCAAGATTACATGGTTTATGGCTACACCTTC. This codes for CASSQDYMVYGYTF.

J is TRBJ1-1 and V is TRBV6-1, with no clear D. Trimming removed 6 bases from V and 5 bases from J, with 19 bases in between. Germline CDR1 reads MNHNS; CDR2 reads SASEGT. This CDR3 is built from 15 residues. CDR3 bases: TGTGCCAGCAGCTCCGGTGGGGAGGGTAGGACTGAAGCTTTCTTT. Translation: CASSSGGEGRTEAFF.

This CDR3 reads CASTQALAGKETQYF. In DNA form, the CDR3 reads TGTGCCAGCACTCAGGCCCTAGCGGGGAAAGAGACCCAGTACTTC. V and J are TRBV6-2 or TRBV6-3 and TRBJ2-5; TRBD2 matches 9 bases. Germline V gene data show CDR1 as MNHEY and CDR2 as SVGEGT. Losses at the gene ends were 7 bases for V and 3 bases for J; bases not matched to a gene: 9. The CDR3 sequence is 15 residues long.

This clonotype was observed many times. The chain recombines TRBV10-3 with TRBJ2-2; D is undetermined. Trimming left V 9 bases short and J 4 bases short, with 12 bases between. Germline lookup yields CDR1 ENHRY and CDR2 SYGVKD. The CDR3 sequence is 13 residues long. The CDR3 reads CAMVKESTGELFF. The CDR3 DNA reads TGTGCCATGGTCAAGGAGAGCACCGGGGAGCTGTTTTTT.